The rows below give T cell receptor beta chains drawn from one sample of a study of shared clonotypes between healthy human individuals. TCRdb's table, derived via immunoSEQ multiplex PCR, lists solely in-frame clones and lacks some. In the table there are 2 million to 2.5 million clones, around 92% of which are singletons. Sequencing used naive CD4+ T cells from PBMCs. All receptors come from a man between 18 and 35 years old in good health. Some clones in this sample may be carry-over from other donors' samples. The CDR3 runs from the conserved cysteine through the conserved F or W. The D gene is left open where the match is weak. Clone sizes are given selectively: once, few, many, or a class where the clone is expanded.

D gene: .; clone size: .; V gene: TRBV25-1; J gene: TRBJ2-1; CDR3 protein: CASSEMAPGGYEQFF; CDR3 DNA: TGTGCCAGCAGTGAAATGGCCCCCGGTGGTTACGAGCAGTTCTTC
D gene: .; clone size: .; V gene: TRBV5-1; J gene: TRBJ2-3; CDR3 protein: CASSTYPDTQYF; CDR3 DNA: TGCGCCAGCAGCACCTACCCAGATACGCAGTATTTT
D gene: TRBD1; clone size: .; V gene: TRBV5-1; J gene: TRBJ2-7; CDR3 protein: CASSPNRGSSYEQYF; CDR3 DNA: TGCGCCAGCAGCCCCAACAGGGGAAGCTCCTACGAGCAGTACTTC
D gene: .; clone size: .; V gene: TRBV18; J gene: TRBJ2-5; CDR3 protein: CASSPGLNPRETQYF; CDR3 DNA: TGTGCCAGCTCACCAGGGCTGAACCCGAGGGAGACCCAGTACTTC
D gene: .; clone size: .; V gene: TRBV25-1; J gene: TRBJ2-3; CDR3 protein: CASSDRQGLTDTQYF; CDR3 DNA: TGTGCCAGCAGTGACAGACAGGGACTCACAGATACGCAGTATTTT
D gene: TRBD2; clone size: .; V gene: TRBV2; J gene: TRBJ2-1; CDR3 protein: CARGGLAGKFF; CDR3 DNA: TGTGCCAGAGGGGGACTAGCGGGAAAGTTCTTC
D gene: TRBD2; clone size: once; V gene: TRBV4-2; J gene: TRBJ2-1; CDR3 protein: CASSPGTSGNDEQFF; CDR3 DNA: TGTGCCAGCAGCCCGGGGACTAGCGGGAATGATGAGCAGTTCTTC
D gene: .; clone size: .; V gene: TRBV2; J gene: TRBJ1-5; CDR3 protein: CASRGGNSNQPQHF; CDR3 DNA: TGTGCCAGCAGGGGCGGGAATAGCAATCAGCCCCAGCATTTT
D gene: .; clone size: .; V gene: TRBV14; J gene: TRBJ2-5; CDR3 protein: CASSNESWETQYF; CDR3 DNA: TGTGCCAGCAGCAATGAGAGCTGGGAGACCCAGTACTTC
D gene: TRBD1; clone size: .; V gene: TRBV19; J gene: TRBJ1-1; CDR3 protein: CASRDRGQVAFF; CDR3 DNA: TGTGCCAGTCGGGACAGGGGGCAAGTAGCTTTCTTT
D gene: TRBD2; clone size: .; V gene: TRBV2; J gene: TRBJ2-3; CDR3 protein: CASSPGLSTDTQYF; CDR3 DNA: TGTGCCAGCAGCCCGGGACTATCCACAGATACGCAGTATTTT
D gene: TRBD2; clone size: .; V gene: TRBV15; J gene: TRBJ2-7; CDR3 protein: CATSRDYIKREAPYEQYF; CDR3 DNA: TGTGCCACCAGCAGAGATTATATCAAGCGGGAGGCGCCCTACGAGCAGTACTTC
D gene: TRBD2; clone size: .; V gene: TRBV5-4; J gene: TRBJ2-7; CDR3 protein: CASSLVVSSGIYEQYF; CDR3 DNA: TGTGCCAGCAGCTTGGTCGTGTCTAGCGGGATTTACGAGCAGTACTTC